This TCR beta chain was recorded in a study of preoperative IRX-2 immunotherapy in early breast cancer. Libraries were prepared by immunoSEQ multiplex PCR; TCRdb keeps only in-frame clonotypes and omits some of them. The sample has roughly 27,000 clones, about four fifths seen once. Regarding treatment: preoperative locoregional IRX-2 cytokine immunotherapy. This phase Ib study tested locoregional IRX-2 cytokine immunotherapy given before surgery. Collection took place from a patient treated with IRX-2 immunotherapy. The origin of this receptor is a human donor with breast cancer.

The CDR3 is CASSSGGLGGNTEAFF. CDR3 sequence (DNA): TGTGCCAGCAGCTCAGGGGGCCTGGGGGGGAACACTGAAGCTTTCTTT. V gene TRBV11-3 combines with J gene TRBJ1-1; 8 bases match TRBD1. Germline V CDR1 and CDR2: SGHNT, YENEEA. V dropped 4 bases and J dropped 1; count of bases not matched to a gene: 8. The CDR3 sequence is 16 residues long.